The text below deals with one T cell receptor beta chain. As yet, its antigen is unknown. Clones were read by immunoSEQ multiplex PCR, and TCRdb kept only the in-frame ones, dropping some. The repertoire holds 25,000 to 30,000 clones, 70% to 75% seen once, with approximately 14% in the top ten. The CDR3 runs 13 residues. Trimming pared 2 bases from V and 7 bases from J, leaving 8 bases between. Germline V gene lookup returns CDR1 LNHDA and CDR2 SQIVND (reference sequence). This sample is drawn from a study of vaccination effects on CD4 cells after COVID-19. With the ViraFEST assay, the study expanded antigen-specific CD4+ T cells using viral peptide pools, then sequenced them. CD4+ T cells were isolated after around ten days of culture. The cohort was immunized with two doses of either the BNT162b2 or mRNA-1273 vaccine. Cultures had half their medium replaced with IL-2 medium on days 3 and 7.

The chain carries TRBV19 and TRBJ1-4, with D unclear. The clonotype was recovered from a human donor who received a COVID-19 vaccine. Sequenced material: CD4+ T cells from PBMCs cultured with HCoV-229E spike peptides, taken after COVID-19 vaccination. This CDR3 reads CASSINGGEKLFF. CDR3 in DNA: TGTGCCAGTAGTATAAACGGAGGTGAAAAACTGTTTTTT.